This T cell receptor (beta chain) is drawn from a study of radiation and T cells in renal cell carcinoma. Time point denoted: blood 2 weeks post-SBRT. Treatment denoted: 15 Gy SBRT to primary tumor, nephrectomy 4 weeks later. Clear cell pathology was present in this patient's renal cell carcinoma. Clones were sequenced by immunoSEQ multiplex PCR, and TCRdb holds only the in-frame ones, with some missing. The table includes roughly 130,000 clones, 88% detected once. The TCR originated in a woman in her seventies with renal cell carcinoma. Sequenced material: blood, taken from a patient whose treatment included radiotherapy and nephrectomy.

The CDR3 is CASSYSTGTGAYEQYF. CDR3 DNA sequence: TGTGCCAGCAGTTATTCCACCGGGACAGGGGCCTACGAGCAGTACTTC. The rearrangement uses TRBV6-5 and TRBJ2-7; 10 bases fit TRBD1. The CDR3 covers 16 residues. Losses at the gene ends were 3 bases for V and 2 bases for J; bases not matched to a gene: 7. Germline CDR1 and CDR2: MNHEY and SVGAGI.